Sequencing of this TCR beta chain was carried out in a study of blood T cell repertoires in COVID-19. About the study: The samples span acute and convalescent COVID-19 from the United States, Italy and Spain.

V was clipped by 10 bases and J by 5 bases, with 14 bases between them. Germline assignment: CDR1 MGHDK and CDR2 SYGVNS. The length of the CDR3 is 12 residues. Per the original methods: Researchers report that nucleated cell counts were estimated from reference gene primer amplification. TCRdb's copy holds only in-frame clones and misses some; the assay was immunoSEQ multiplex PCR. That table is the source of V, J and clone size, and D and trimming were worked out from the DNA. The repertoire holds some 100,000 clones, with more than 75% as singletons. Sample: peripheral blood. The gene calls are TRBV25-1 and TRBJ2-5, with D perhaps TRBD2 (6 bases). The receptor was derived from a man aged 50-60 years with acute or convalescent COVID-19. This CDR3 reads CATVGGEETQYF. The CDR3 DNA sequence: TGTGCCACAGTCGGCGGGGAGGAGACCCAGTACTTC.